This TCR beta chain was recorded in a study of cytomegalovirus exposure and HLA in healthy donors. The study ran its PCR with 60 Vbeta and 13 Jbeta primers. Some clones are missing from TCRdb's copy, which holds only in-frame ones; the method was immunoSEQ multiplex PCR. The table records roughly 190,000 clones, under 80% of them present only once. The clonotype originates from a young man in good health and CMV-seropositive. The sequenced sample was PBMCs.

The CDR3 here is CASRSLGDEQYF. CDR3 sequence (DNA): TGCGCCAGCAGGTCCCTAGGGGACGAGCAGTACTTC. V gene TRBV4-1 combines with J gene TRBJ2-7; maybe TRBD1 (5 bases). The CDR3 runs 12 residues. CDR1 MGHRA and CDR2 YSYEKL come from the germline V gene. V shed 6 bases and J shed 5 bases, with 11 bases lying between them.